This T cell receptor delta chain came from a study of gamma-delta T cells after stem cell transplantation. The ends were cut back, 3 bases at V and 0 bases at J, with 22 bases in the middle. This CDR3 is 18 amino acids long. The germline V gene encodes CDR1 GEAIGNYY and CDR2 EKD. With CATT, TCRdb re-called clones from the RT-PCR reads. The data hold about 1,800 delta-chain clones, with roughly 30% observed a single time. The V call is TRDV2, the J call TRDJ1; tentatively, D is TRDD3 (6 bases). The sequenced material came from gamma-delta T cells. This clonotype originated in a human donor. It is not recorded whose cells these are; they may come from a transplant donor. This chain's CDR3 is CACDRLGAKGEYTDKLIF. The CDR3 DNA reads TGTGCCTGTGACCGTTTGGGGGCTAAAGGCGAGTACACCGATAAACTCATCTTT.